These T cell receptor beta chains were read from a single sample in a study of T-cell reconstitution after alpha-beta-depleted transplantation in children. Each CDR3 protein gets one entry after TCRdb re-called the PCR reads with MiXCR. Altogether fewer than 750,000 distinct CDR3 sequences are present, approximately 30% being singletons, with the ten largest covering just over 35%. Sequencing used PBMCs, obtained before TCRalphabeta/CD19-depleted stem cell transplant. All receptors come from a boy less than two years old with Wiskott-Aldrich syndrome, due to receive a stem cell transplant. Each CDR3 is given with its conserved first and last residue. A D gene is named only where the DNA matches it firmly. For some rows the clone size is stated as once, few or many, or as a class when expanded; others skip it.

cdr3_aa cdr3_nt d_call j_call clone_size v_call
CSASVGTAFNSPLHF TGCAGTGCTAGTGTAGGGACAGCATTTAATTCACCCCTCCACTTT TRBD1 TRBJ1-6 NA TRBV20-1
CASSDRDRASSNYGYTF TGTGCCAGCAGCGACCGGGACAGGGCGTCTTCTAACTATGGCTACACCTTC TRBD1 TRBJ1-2 NA TRBV5-4
CAISGGGVYNEQFF TGTGCCATCAGTGGGGGAGGGGTATACAATGAGCAGTTCTTC TRBD2 TRBJ2-1 NA TRBV10-3
CASSSPGKNQPQHF TGTGCCAGCAGTTCCCCAGGGAAGAATCAGCCCCAGCATTTT NA TRBJ1-5 NA TRBV6-5
CSADTTGYSPLHF TGCAGTGCTGATACGACAGGGTATTCACCCCTCCACTTT TRBD1 TRBJ1-6 few TRBV20-1
CASSEGEGGELFF TGCGCCAGCAGTGAAGGGGAAGGAGGGGAGCTGTTTTTT NA TRBJ2-2 few TRBV10-2
CASSPQGRGPLYEQYF TGCGCCAGCAGCCCACAAGGACGTGGACCCTTGTACGAGCAGTACTTC NA TRBJ2-7 few TRBV5-1
CASSELGNEQYF TGTGCCAGCAGTGAACTCGGAAACGAGCAGTACTTC NA TRBJ2-7 NA TRBV2
CASSSRTSGSLTFF TGTGCCAGCAGCTCGCGGACTAGCGGGAGTTTGACGTTCTTC TRBD2 TRBJ2-1 few TRBV7-9
CASRRGYRNTEAFF TGCGCCAGCCGCAGAGGGTACAGGAACACTGAAGCTTTCTTT NA TRBJ1-1 NA TRBV5-1
CSARDSRVAQYF TGCAGTGCTAGAGATAGTCGTGTGGCGCAGTATTTT NA TRBJ2-3 few TRBV20-1
CASSFTGTSGTYEQYF TGCGCCAGCAGCTTTACTGGGACTAGCGGAACCTACGAGCAGTACTTC TRBD2 TRBJ2-7 NA TRBV5-1
CASSGEQLAGPDNEQFF TGCGCCAGCAGTGGAGAACAGCTAGCGGGACCTGACAATGAGCAGTTCTTC TRBD2 TRBJ2-1 many TRBV10-2
CASSLGAITDTQYF TGCGCCAGCAGCTTGGGGGCTATCACAGATACGCAGTATTTT NA TRBJ2-3 few TRBV5-1
CATSRGQQPTDTQYF TGTGCCACCAGCCGGGGCCAGCAACCCACAGATACGCAGTATTTT NA TRBJ2-3 NA TRBV15
CATSDGTRSGLETQYF TGTGCCACCAGTGATGGGACTAGATCTGGTTTGGAGACCCAGTACTTC TRBD2 TRBJ2-5 NA TRBV24-1
CASRPSLSTDTQYF TGCGCCAGCAGGCCCTCGTTATCCACAGATACGCAGTATTTT NA TRBJ2-3 few TRBV5-1
CASSLVANEQFF TGTGCCAGCAGCTTGGTCGCCAATGAGCAGTTCTTC NA TRBJ2-1 NA TRBV5-6
CASSLRDQTDTQYF TGCGCCAGCAGCCTCCGGGACCAAACAGATACGCAGTATTTT NA TRBJ2-3 NA TRBV5-1
CASSWREVGNEQFF TGTGCCAGCAGTTGGCGGGAGGTAGGGAATGAGCAGTTCTTC TRBD2 TRBJ2-1 NA TRBV6-5
CASSLTRSYNEQFF TGTGCCAGCAGCTTGACCCGGTCCTACAATGAGCAGTTCTTC NA TRBJ2-1 few TRBV7-6
CASSLDRGGELFF TGTGCCAGCAGCCTCGACAGGGGCGGGGAGCTGTTTTTT TRBD1 TRBJ2-2 many TRBV11-2
CASSLSRGGSEAFF TGTGCCAGCAGTTTATCCCGGGGGGGGAGTGAAGCTTTCTTT NA TRBJ1-1 few TRBV27
CASSSFGQGAPTEAFF TGTGCCAGCAGTTCGTTCGGACAGGGGGCGCCCACTGAAGCTTTCTTT TRBD1 TRBJ1-1 few TRBV12-3/TRBV12-4
CASSAGLVPADTQYF TGTGCCAGCAGCGCCGGACTAGTTCCCGCAGATACGCAGTATTTT TRBD2 TRBJ2-3 NA TRBV9
CAWDVSNNSPLHF TGTGCCTGGGACGTCTCTAATAATTCACCCCTCCACTTT NA TRBJ1-6 NA TRBV30
CASSARIGGRPDEQYF TGCGCCAGCAGCGCACGCATAGGGGGTCGTCCAGACGAGCAGTACTTC NA TRBJ2-7 NA TRBV5-1
CASSFSGTPTDTQYF TGTGCCAGCAGCTTCAGCGGGACGCCCACAGATACGCAGTATTTT TRBD2 TRBJ2-3 NA TRBV9
CASSLTQAGSYEQYF TGTGCCAGCAGCCTGACACAGGCCGGCTCCTACGAGCAGTACTTC NA TRBJ2-7 NA TRBV28
CASSSSKGGTEAFF TGCGCCAGCAGCTCATCCAAGGGAGGAACTGAAGCTTTCTTT NA TRBJ1-1 NA TRBV5-1
CASRDRGSHEQYF TGTGCCAGCAGGGACAGGGGTTCCCACGAGCAGTACTTC TRBD1 TRBJ2-7 few TRBV25-1
CASSLARRAWDEKLFF TGTGCCAGCAGCTTAGCTCGCAGGGCATGGGATGAAAAACTGTTTTTT NA TRBJ1-4 few TRBV7-8
CSASSWREERNIQYF TGCAGTGCTAGTAGCTGGCGGGAGGAGAGAAACATTCAGTACTTC TRBD2 TRBJ2-4 few TRBV20-1
CATSGPHYTYEQYF TGTGCAACGTCTGGACCCCATTACACCTACGAGCAGTACTTC NA TRBJ2-7 NA TRBV28
CASSSFGGASYEQYF TGTGCCAGCAGCTCGTTCGGGGGTGCCTCCTACGAGCAGTACTTC NA TRBJ2-7 NA TRBV13
CSADREPHRDEQFF TGCAGTGCTGATCGGGAGCCGCACCGGGATGAGCAGTTCTTC NA TRBJ2-1 NA TRBV20-1
CSASSGRASYNEQFF TGCAGTGCTAGTAGCGGGAGGGCCTCCTACAATGAGCAGTTCTTC TRBD2 TRBJ2-1 NA TRBV20-1
CASSRQGVGSGANVLTF TGTGCCAGCAGCCGTCAGGGGGTTGGCTCTGGGGCCAACGTCCTGACTTTC TRBD1 TRBJ2-6 NA TRBV7-9
CASSAKGQRDTQYF TGTGCCAGCAGTGCGAAAGGACAGAGAGATACGCAGTATTTT NA TRBJ2-3 NA TRBV12-3/TRBV12-4
CASSVQGDGGELFF TGCGCCAGCAGCGTACAGGGGGATGGCGGGGAGCTGTTTTTT TRBD1 TRBJ2-2 NA TRBV5-1
CASSLRTTNEQYF TGTGCCAGCAGCTTGCGGACTACCAACGAGCAGTACTTC NA TRBJ2-7 many TRBV7-2
CASSSPQGNEQFF TGCGCCAGCAGCTCACCGCAGGGGAATGAGCAGTTCTTC NA TRBJ2-1 few TRBV5-1
CASTPAGGYTEAFF TGTGCCAGCACACCGGCAGGGGGCTACACTGAAGCTTTCTTT TRBD1 TRBJ1-1 NA TRBV6-1
CASRSDGVVNTEAFF TGTGCCAGCAGATCCGACGGCGTGGTGAACACTGAAGCTTTCTTT NA TRBJ1-1 NA TRBV12-3/TRBV12-4
CASSLMAGPYEQYF TGTGCCAGCAGCTTAATGGCGGGCCCCTACGAGCAGTACTTC NA TRBJ2-7 NA TRBV7-3
CASTSVGERTEAFF TGTGCCAGCACCTCGGTGGGGGAGAGAACTGAAGCTTTCTTT NA TRBJ1-1 NA TRBV5-6